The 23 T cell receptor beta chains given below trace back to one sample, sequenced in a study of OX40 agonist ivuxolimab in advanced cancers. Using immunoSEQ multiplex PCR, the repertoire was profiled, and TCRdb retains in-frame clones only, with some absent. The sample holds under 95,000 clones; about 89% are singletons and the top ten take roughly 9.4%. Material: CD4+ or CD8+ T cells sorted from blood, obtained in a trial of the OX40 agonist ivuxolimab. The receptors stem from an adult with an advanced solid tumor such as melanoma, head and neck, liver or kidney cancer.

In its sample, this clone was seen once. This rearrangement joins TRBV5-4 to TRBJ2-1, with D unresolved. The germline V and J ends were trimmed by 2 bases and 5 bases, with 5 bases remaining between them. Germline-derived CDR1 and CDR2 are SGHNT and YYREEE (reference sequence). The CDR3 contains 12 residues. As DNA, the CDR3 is TGTGCCAGCAGCTTAATGGACAATGAGCAGTTCTTC. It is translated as CASSLMDNEQFF.

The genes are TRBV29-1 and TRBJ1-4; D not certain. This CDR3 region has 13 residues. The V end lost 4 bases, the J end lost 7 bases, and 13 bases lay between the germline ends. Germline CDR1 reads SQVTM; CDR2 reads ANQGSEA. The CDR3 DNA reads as TGCAGCGTTGTTGGTGACGGGCGTGAAAAACTGTTTTTT. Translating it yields CSVVGDGREKLFF. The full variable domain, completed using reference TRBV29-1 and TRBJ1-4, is SAVISQKPSRDICQRGTSLTIQCQVDSQVTMMFWYRQQPGQSLTLIATANQGSEATYESGFVIDKFPISRPNLTFSTLTVSNMSPEDSSIYLCSVVGDGREKLFFGSGTQLSVL.

The CDR3 reads CASSLQTTGTPTQQYF. The CDR3 DNA sequence: TGTGCCAGCAGTTTACAGACGACAGGGACACCTACGCAGCAGTACTTC. The chain joins TRBV6-5 to TRBJ2-7, with 7 bases fitting TRBD1. The CDR3 spans 16 residues. Germline CDR1 MNHEY, CDR2 SVGAGI. The junction had 17 bases not matched to a gene; V was cut back by 4 bases and J by 8 bases.

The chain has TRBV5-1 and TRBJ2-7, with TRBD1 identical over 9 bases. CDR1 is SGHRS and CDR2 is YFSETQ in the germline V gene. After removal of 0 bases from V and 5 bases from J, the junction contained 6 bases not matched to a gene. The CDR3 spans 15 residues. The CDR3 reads CASSLGGTGIHEQYF. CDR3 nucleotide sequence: TGCGCCAGCAGCTTGGGTGGGACAGGGATCCACGAGCAGTACTTC. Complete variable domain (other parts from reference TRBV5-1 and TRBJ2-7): KAGVTQTPRYLIKTRGQQVTLSCSPISGHRSVSWYQQTPGQGLQFLFEYFSETQRNKGNFPGRFSGRQFSNSRSEMNVSTLELGDSALYLCASSLGGTGIHEQYFGPGTRLTVT.

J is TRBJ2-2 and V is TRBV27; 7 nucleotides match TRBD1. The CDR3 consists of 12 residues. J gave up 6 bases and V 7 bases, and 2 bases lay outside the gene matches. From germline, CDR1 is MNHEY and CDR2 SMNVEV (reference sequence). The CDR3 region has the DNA TGTGCCAGCAAAACAGGGGCCGGGGAGCTGTTTTTT. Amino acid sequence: CASKTGAGELFF.

CDR3 sequence (DNA): TGCGCCAGCAGCCAAGATCGGCGGGAGGGCGGCTACACCTTC. Protein sequence: CASSQDRREGGYTF. The V and J genes are TRBV4-1 and TRBJ1-2; D is undetermined. The CDR3 is 14 amino acids. The V and J ends lost 0 bases and 8 bases respectively, with 13 bases between them. Per the germline V gene, CDR1 is MGHRA and CDR2 is YSYEKL.

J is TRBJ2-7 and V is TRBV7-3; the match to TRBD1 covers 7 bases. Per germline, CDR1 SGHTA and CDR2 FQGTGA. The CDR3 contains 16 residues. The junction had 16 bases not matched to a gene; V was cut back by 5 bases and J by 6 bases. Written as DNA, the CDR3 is TGTGCCAGCAGCCCTCGAGGGGGCAGGGGGACGGGCGAGCAGTACTTC. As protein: CASSPRGGRGTGEQYF.

In nucleotides, the CDR3 is TGTGCCAGCAGTTCCGCTTCTAAGGGTGCCTACGAGCAGTACTTC. Encoded protein: CASSSASKGAYEQYF. The chain joins TRBV6-5 to TRBJ2-7; D unclear. Germline V CDR1 and CDR2: MNHEY, SVGAGI. The CDR3 runs to 15 residues. V dropped 4 bases and J dropped 2 bases, with 15 bases sitting between them.

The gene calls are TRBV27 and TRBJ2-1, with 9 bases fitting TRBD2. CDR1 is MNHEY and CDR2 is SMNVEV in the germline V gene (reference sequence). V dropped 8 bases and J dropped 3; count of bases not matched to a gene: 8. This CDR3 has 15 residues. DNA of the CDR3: TGTGCCAGCTCGTTAGCGGGGGAAATCTACAATGAGCAGTTCTTC. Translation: CASSLAGEIYNEQFF.

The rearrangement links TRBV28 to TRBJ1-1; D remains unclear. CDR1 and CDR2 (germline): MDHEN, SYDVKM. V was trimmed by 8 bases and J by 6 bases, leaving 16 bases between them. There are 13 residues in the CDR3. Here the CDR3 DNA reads TGTGCCAGCTACCAACATGGTGGGGCTGAAGCTTTCTTT. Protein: CASYQHGGAEAFF.

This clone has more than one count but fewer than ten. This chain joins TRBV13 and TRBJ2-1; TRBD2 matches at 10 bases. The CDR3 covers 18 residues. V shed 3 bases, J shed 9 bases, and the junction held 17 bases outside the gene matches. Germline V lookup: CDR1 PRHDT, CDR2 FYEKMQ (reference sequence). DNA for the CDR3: TGTGCCAGCAGCTTGAGGTTCGAAACAGCGGGAGGGCCGGGTGAGCAGTTCTTC. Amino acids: CASSLRFETAGGPGEQFF.

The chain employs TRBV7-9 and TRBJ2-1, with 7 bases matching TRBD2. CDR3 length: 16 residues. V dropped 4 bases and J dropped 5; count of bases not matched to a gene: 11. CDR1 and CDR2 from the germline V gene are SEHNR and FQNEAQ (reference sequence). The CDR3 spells CASSSLVGRGNNEQFF. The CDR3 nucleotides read TGTGCCAGCAGCTCACTGGTAGGGAGGGGTAACAATGAGCAGTTCTTC.

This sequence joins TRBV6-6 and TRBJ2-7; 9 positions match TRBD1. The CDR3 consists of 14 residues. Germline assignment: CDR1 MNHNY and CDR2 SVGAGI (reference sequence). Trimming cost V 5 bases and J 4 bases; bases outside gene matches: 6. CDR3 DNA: TGTGCCAGCAGTCCCGGGACAGGGAGGTACGAGCAGTACTTC. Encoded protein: CASSPGTGRYEQYF.

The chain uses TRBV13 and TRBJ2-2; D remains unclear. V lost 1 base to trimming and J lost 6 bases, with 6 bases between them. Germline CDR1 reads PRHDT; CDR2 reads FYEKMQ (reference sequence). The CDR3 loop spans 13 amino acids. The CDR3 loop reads CASSLASSGELFF. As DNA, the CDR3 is TGTGCCAGCAGCTTAGCCTCCTCCGGGGAGCTGTTTTTT.

CDR3: CASSQTGVEQYF. The CDR3 DNA is TGTGCCAGCAGTCAAACAGGGGTTGAGCAGTACTTC. The V call is TRBV6-1, the J call TRBJ2-7; 7 positions match TRBD1. J lost 7 bases, V lost 5 bases, and 5 bases had no gene match. CDR1 MNHNS and CDR2 SASEGT come from the germline V gene. The CDR3 extends over 12 amino acids.

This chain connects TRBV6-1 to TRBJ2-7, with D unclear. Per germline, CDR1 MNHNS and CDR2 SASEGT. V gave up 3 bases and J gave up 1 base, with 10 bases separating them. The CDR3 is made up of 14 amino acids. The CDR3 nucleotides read TGTGCCAGCAGTGATGGCAGTGAGTCCTACGAGCAGTACTTC. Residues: CASSDGSESYEQYF.

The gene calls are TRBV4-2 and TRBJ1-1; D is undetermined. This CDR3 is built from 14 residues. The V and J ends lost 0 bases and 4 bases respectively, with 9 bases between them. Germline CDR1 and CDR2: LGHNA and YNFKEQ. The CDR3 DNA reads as TGTGCCAGCAGCCAAGATGAGGGAAGCACTGAAGCTTTCTTT. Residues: CASSQDEGSTEAFF.

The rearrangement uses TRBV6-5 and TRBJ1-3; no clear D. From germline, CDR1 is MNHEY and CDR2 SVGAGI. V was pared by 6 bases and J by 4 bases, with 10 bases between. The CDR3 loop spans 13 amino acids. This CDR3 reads CASSPPGGNTIYF. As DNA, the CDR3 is TGTGCCAGCAGCCCCCCGGGGGGAAACACCATATATTTT.

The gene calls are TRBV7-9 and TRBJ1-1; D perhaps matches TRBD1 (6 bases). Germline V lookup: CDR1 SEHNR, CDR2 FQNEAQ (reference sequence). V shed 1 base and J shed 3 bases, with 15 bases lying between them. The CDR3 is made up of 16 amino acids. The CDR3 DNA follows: TGTGCCAGCAGCTTAGTTCTCTTGGCAGGGGACACTGAAGCTTTCTTT. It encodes CASSLVLLAGDTEAFF.

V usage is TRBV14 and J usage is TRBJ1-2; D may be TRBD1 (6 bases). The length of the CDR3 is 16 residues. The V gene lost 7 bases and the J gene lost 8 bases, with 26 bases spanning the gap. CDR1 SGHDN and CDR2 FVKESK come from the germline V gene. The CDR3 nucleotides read TGTGCCAGCACCCAGGATCAGGGGCCGCCGGGAGAAGGCTACACCTTC. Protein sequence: CASTQDQGPPGEGYTF. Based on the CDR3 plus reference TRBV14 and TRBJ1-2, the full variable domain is EAGVTQFPSHSVIEKGQTVTLRCDPISGHDNLYWYRRVMGKEIKFLLHFVKESKQDESGMPNNRFLAERTGGTYSTLKVQPAELEDSGVYFCASTQDQGPPGEGYTFGSGTRLTVV.

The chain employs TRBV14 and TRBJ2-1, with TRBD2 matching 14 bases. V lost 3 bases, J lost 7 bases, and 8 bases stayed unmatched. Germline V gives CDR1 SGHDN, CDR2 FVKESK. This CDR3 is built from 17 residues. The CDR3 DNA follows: TGTGCCAGCAGCCATACCGGGACTAGCGGGAGTGGGAATGAGCAGTTCTTC. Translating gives CASSHTGTSGSGNEQFF.

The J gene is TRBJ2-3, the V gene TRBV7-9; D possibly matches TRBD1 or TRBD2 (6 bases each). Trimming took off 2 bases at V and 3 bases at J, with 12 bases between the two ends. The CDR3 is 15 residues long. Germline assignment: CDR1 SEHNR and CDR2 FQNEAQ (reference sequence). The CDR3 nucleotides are TGTGCCAGCAGCTTAATGGGGGGCTCGACAGATACGCAGTATTTT. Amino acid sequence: CASSLMGGSTDTQYF.

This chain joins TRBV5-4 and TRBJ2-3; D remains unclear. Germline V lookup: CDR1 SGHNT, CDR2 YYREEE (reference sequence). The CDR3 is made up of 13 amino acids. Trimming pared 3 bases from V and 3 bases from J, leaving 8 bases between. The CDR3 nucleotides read TGTGCCAGCAGCTCCTCGACAACAGATACGCAGTATTTT. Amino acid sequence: CASSSSTTDTQYF.